This T cell receptor beta chain derives from a study of OX40 agonist ivuxolimab in advanced cancers. At the level of the whole study: The costimulatory receptor OX40 (CD134) was targeted by ivuxolimab, a fully human IgG2 agonistic monoclonal antibody. Intravenous ivuxolimab was administered to patients every 2 weeks at six dose levels: 0.01, 0.1, 0.3, 1.5, 3 and 10 mg/kg. Partial responses occurred in three dose-escalation patients, of whom one had hepatocellular carcinoma and two had cutaneous melanoma. A male proportion of under 85% and a mean age of 60 years, ranging from 23 to 79, were recorded for the dose-escalation cohort. Prior anti-PD-1, anti-PD-L1 or anti-CTLA-4 therapy was permitted, and approximately 42% of dose-escalation patients had received checkpoint inhibitors. The purpose of peripheral TCRbeta sequencing was to test whether ivuxolimab changed TCR sequence diversity and led to clonal T-cell expansion. The monotherapy dose-escalation portion (N = 52 patients) of the phase I ivuxolimab trial is reported in the paper. Of the approximately 50 dose-escalation patients, hepatocellular carcinoma was present in roughly 19, melanoma in around 15, renal cell carcinoma in 9 and head and neck cancer in 9. What the study reported, not specific to this receptor: In the 0.1-3.0 mg/kg groups, partial responders had among the lowest normalized peripheral clonal expansion, particularly in CD8+ T cells. Which antigens the clonally expanded peripheral T cells were specific for was not determined. After ivuxolimab, more expanded clones were found on average in CD8+ T cells than in CD4+ T cells. At doses from 0.1 to 3.0 mg/kg, clonal expansion was seen in both CD4+ and CD8+ blood T cells between baseline and week 6. Low levels of normalized T-cell clonal expansion were also shown by some nonresponding patients.

For sequencing of the TCRbeta CDR3 region, genomic DNA was extracted from the sorted cells. The immunoSEQ Assay was used for sequencing of TCRbeta CDR3 regions. As stored in TCRdb, this immuneACCESS dataset retains in-frame rearrangements with V and J assigned. A fraction of the clones does not appear; measured against another copy, unresolved V genes explain less than half of the discrepancy, and the remainder lacks a known reason. The table for this sample lists about 40,000 clones; approximately 90% of them were counted only once. Of the sample, roughly 25% falls within the top ten clones. The germline ends are 16 bases apart after V is trimmed by 0 bases and J by 7 bases. From the cysteine through the phenylalanine, the CDR3 covers 16 amino acids. Of the read, only the CDR3 DNA is kept; its 48 bases are in frame from base 1. CDR1 MNHNY and CDR2 SVGAGI were looked up in the germline V gene (reference sequence).

The trial excluded patients who had a history of autoimmune disease or who were on systemic immunosuppression. In every dose cohort, peripheral blood was drawn for TCR sequencing at baseline, cycle 4 day 1, and cycle 7 day 1. Samples came from an open-label, multicenter, first-in-human phase I dose-escalation trial of ivuxolimab. Adults with locally advanced or metastatic melanoma, renal cell, hepatocellular, or head and neck squamous cell carcinoma were enrolled in the trial. CD4+ and CD8+ T cells were sorted separately from peripheral blood before TCR sequencing. With respect to this clone: Its antigen is not yet known. The record has no base qualities; no much larger clone is one base away.

Material: CD4+ or CD8+ T cells sorted from blood, obtained in a trial of the OX40 agonist ivuxolimab. This chain is built from TRBV6-6 and TRBJ2-1, with the D gene not confidently named. This sequence was found in an adult with an advanced solid tumor such as melanoma, head and neck, liver or kidney cancer. The DNA reads as follows: TGTGCCAGCAGTTACTCGAGAGGATCTGTGCATAATGAGCAGTTCTTC. Its coded protein is CASSYSRGSVHNEQFF.